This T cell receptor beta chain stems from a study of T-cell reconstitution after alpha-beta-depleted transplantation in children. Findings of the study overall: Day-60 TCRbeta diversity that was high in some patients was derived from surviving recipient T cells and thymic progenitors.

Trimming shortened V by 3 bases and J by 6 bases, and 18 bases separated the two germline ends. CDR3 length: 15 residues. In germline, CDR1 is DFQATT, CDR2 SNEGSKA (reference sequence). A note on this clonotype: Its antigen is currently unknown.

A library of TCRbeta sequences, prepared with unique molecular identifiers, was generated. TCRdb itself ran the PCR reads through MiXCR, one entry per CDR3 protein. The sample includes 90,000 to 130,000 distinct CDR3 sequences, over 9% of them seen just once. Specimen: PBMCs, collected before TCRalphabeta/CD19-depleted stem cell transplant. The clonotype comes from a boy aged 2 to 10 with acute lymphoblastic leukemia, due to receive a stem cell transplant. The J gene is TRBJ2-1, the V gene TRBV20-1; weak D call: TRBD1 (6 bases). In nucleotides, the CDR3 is TGCAGTGCTAGGGTGACAGGCACGGCTGCCAATGAGCAGTTCTTC. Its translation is CSARVTGTAANEQFF.